This record concerns one T cell receptor (beta chain) sequence. The antigen remains unidentified. Other DNA sequences from this sample encode an identical CDR3 as well. The data belong to a study of shared clonotypes between healthy human individuals. Study-level information: Per donor, three plates held CD4 naive cells, three held CD4 memory, two held CD8 naive and one held CD8 memory. Study outcomes and limitations: Represented diversity, genetic and exposure-history alike, was limited by few donors.

As defined, naive CD8 cells were CD45RO-negative and positively selected for CCR7, with terminally differentiated effector memory CD45RA+ cells excluded. Every contributor of samples was a Caucasian grown-up residing in Nashville, Tennessee. Each replicate PCR on the sorted subsets used about 0.2 ug DNA (around 30,000 T cell genomes). Method: immunoSEQ multiplex PCR; TCRdb's copy keeps in-frame clones and lacks some. The sample consists of 760,000 or so clones, 90% to 98% of them appearing once. Germline CDR1 LNHDA, CDR2 SQIVND (reference sequence). The ends were cut back, 2 bases at V and 0 bases at J, with 4 bases in the middle. This CDR3 has 13 amino acids.

Sequencing was done on a sample of naive CD8+ T cells sorted from blood. This TCR came from a man younger than 45 in good health. The J gene is TRBJ1-1, the V gene TRBV19; D uncertain. Here the CDR3 DNA reads TGTGCCAGTAGTATACGATTGAACACTGAAGCTTTCTTT. Its protein product is CASSIRLNTEAFF.